Each of the 12 T cell receptor beta chains below was sequenced from the same sample in a study of T cells after yellow fever vaccination. TCRdb re-called the 5' RACE reads through MiXCR, storing one row per CDR3 protein. The sample has hundreds of thousands of distinct CDR3 sequences, about 12% seen once. The sample consisted of PBMCs, taken on the day of the yellow fever booster vaccination. These receptors all stem from a man aged 25-45 years who received the YFV17D yellow fever vaccine.

This clonotype was seen more than once but under ten times. V gene TRBV7-9 combines with J gene TRBJ2-1; a weak D match, TRBD2 (7 bases). The germline CDR1 and CDR2 sequences are SEHNR and FQNEAQ (reference sequence). V was shortened by 5 bases and J by 0 bases, with 14 bases between the two germline ends. CDR3 length equals 16 residues. CDR3 region: CASSLSGGRSYNEQFF. The CDR3 nucleotides read TGTGCCAGCAGCCTCTCCGGGGGGCGCTCCTACAATGAGCAGTTCTTC.

This clonotype was detected only a few times. This chain connects TRBV4-3 to TRBJ2-7; D may be TRBD2 (5 bases). The CDR3 runs to 14 residues. Trimming cost V 5 bases and J 0 bases, with 11 bases left between them. CDR1 LGHNA and CDR2 YSLEER come from the germline V gene. The CDR3 spells CASSKTRDSYEQYF. CDR3 DNA sequence: TGCGCCAGCAGCAAGACCCGGGACTCCTACGAGCAGTACTTC.

The CDR3 DNA follows: TGTGCCAGCAGTTTATCTAACTCTGGAAACACCATATATTTT. It encodes CASSLSNSGNTIYF. This chain uses TRBV12-3 or TRBV12-4 with TRBJ1-3, with D unresolved. This CDR3 spans 14 amino acids. The germline V and J ends were trimmed by 2 bases and 0 bases, with 5 bases remaining between them.

The rearrangement links TRBV19 to TRBJ2-1; D uncertain. The V and J ends lost 7 bases and 9 bases respectively, with 16 bases between them. CDR3 size: 13 residues. Germline CDR1 and CDR2: LNHDA and SQIVND (reference sequence). The CDR3: CASTAGGLSEQFF. The DNA of the CDR3 is TGTGCCAGTACGGCAGGTGGGCTAAGTGAGCAGTTCTTC.

V gene TRBV2 combines with J gene TRBJ2-4; a weak D match, TRBD1 (6 bases). The CDR3 totals 12 residues. The V and J ends lost 6 bases and 8 bases respectively, with 11 bases between them. Per germline, CDR1 SNHLY and CDR2 FYNNEI. The DNA for the CDR3 is TGTGCCAGCAGCAAACAGGGATACATTCAGTACTTC. Translated: CASSKQGYIQYF.

This clonotype was observed a handful of times. The rearrangement joins TRBV2 to TRBJ2-7; 7 nucleotides align to TRBD1. The CDR3 is made up of 16 amino acids. Germline values: CDR1 SNHLY, CDR2 FYNNEI. The ends lost 1 base at V and 3 bases at J; junction bases unmatched: 9. The CDR3 spells CASSEGPPGQHYEQYF. In nucleotides, the CDR3 is TGTGCCAGCAGTGAAGGGCCCCCGGGACAGCACTACGAGCAGTACTTC.

This clonotype was seen ten or more times. The genes are TRBV10-3 and TRBJ2-2; D gene unclear. The CDR3 is 16 amino acids. V gave up 3 bases and J gave up 2 bases, with 13 bases separating them. Per germline, CDR1 ENHRY and CDR2 SYGVKD. CDR3: CAISDLGTLNTGELFF. The DNA for the CDR3 is TGTGCCATCAGTGACCTCGGCACCTTAAACACCGGGGAGCTGTTTTTT.

This clonotype was observed many times. The J gene is TRBJ2-7, the V gene TRBV10-2; D unclear. Germline V gives CDR1 WSHSY, CDR2 SAAADI. Trimming took 0 bases from V and 6 from J, leaving 3 bases between them. This CDR3 region has 11 residues. The CDR3 region is CASSESGEQYF. The DNA of the CDR3 is TGCGCCAGCAGTGAGTCGGGCGAGCAGTACTTC.

Only a few counts were recorded for this clonotype. The rearrangement joins TRBV4-3 to TRBJ2-2; 7 nucleotides match TRBD1. The CDR3 consists of 15 residues. Germline V gives CDR1 LGHNA, CDR2 YSLEER. V lost 4 bases and J lost 4; bases outside the gene matches: 6. The CDR3 loop is CASSPAGGFTGELFF. CDR3 DNA sequence: TGCGCCAGCAGCCCAGCAGGGGGTTTCACCGGGGAGCTGTTTTTT.

This clonotype appeared a few times. V usage is TRBV7-9 and J usage is TRBJ1-2; 8 positions agree with TRBD1. Germline-derived CDR1 and CDR2 are SEHNR and FQNEAQ (reference sequence). CDR3 size: 15 residues. Trimming took 3 bases from V and 0 from J; bases not matched to a gene: 3. The CDR3 nucleotides are TGTGCCAGCAGCTTGCAGGGGGCGACTAACTATGGCTACACCTTC. Its translation: CASSLQGATNYGYTF.

Written as DNA, the CDR3 is TGTGCCAGCAGTTCCACCGGGACTCTAACTGAAGCTTTCTTT. This codes for CASSSTGTLTEAFF. The genes are TRBV28 and TRBJ1-1; D is perhaps TRBD1 (5 bases). Germline values: CDR1 MDHEN, CDR2 SYDVKM. Trimming removed 4 bases from V and 5 bases from J, with 14 bases in between. This CDR3 has 14 residues.

This clonotype was picked up a small number of times. The V call is TRBV2, the J call TRBJ1-3; no reliable D call. The CDR3 length is 12 residues. Trimming took 4 bases from V and 4 from J, leaving 5 bases between them. The germline V gene encodes CDR1 SNHLY and CDR2 FYNNEI. CDR3 nucleotide sequence: TGTGCCAGCAGTGGTGTCGGAAACACCATATATTTT. Encoded protein: CASSGVGNTIYF. Full variable domain (remainder filled in from reference TRBV2 and TRBJ1-3): EPEVTQTPSHQVTQMGQEVILRCVPISNHLYFYWYRQILGQKVEFLVSFYNNEISEKSEIFDDQFSVERPDGSNFTLKIRSTKLEDSAMYFCASSGVGNTIYFGEGSWLTVV.